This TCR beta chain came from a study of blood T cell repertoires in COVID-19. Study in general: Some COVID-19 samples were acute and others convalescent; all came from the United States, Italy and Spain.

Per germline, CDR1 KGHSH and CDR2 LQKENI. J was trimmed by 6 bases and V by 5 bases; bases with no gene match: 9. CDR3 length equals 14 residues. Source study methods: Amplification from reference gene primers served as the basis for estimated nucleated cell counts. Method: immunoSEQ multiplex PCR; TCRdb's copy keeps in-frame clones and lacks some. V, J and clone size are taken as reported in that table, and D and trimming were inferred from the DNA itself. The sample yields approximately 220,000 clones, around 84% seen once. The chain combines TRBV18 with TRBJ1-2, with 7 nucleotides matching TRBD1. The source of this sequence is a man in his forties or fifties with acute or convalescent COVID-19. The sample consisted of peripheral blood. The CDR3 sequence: CASSTELQGNGYTF. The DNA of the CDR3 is TGTGCCAGCTCAACCGAGTTACAGGGGAATGGCTACACCTTC.